Listed below are T cell receptor beta chains from one sample, sequenced in a study of cytomegalovirus exposure and HLA in healthy donors. Assay used: immunoSEQ multiplex PCR; TCRdb lists only in-frame clones, some missing. The table has about 160,000 clones, 65% to 90% seen once; the top ten hold under 2%. The sample consisted of PBMCs. These receptors all come from a young woman in good health and CMV-seronegative. Each CDR3 is given with its conserved first and last residue. The D gene is left open where the match is weak. The size field is filled for only some rows; it gives once, few, many or a size class.

d_call clone_size j_call v_call cdr3_length cdr3_aa cdr3_nt
TRBD2 once TRBJ2-3 TRBV7-9 16 CASSLRRLAVTDTQYF TGTGCCAGCAGCTTAAGGCGACTAGCGGTCACAGATACGCAGTATTTT
TRBD1 - TRBJ1-4 TRBV28 15 CASSPWTGKGEKLFF TGTGCCAGCAGTCCATGGACAGGGAAGGGAGAAAAACTGTTTTTT
- - TRBJ2-6 TRBV28 16 CASSLLSFSGANVLTF TGTGCCAGCAGTTTGTTGAGTTTCTCTGGGGCCAACGTCCTGACTTTC
- - TRBJ1-1 TRBV15 15 CATSPPWTAFTEAFF TGTGCCACCAGCCCTCCGTGGACAGCCTTCACTGAAGCTTTCTTT
- - TRBJ2-7 TRBV19 14 CASSTTGTLREQYF TGTGCCAGTAGTACCACCGGGACTCTTCGGGAGCAGTACTTC
- - TRBJ1-5 TRBV21-1 20 CASSNLEPEGGGYSNQPQHF TGTGCCAGCAGCAATCTGGAACCCGAAGGTGGGGGGTATAGCAATCAGCCCCAGCATTTT
TRBD1 - TRBJ1-3 TRBV9 19 CASSVAGQGYSADGNTIYF TGTGCCAGCAGCGTAGCGGGACAGGGCTATAGTGCGGACGGAAACACCATATATTTT
TRBD2 - TRBJ2-1 TRBV6-1 15 CASSDGRGDYNEQFF TGTGCCAGCAGTGACGGACGGGGGGACTACAATGAGCAGTTCTTC
TRBD2 - TRBJ2-3 TRBV13 18 CASSFRGLAGGPSDTQYF TGTGCCAGCAGCTTCCGAGGACTAGCGGGGGGGCCATCAGATACGCAGTATTTT
- - TRBJ1-2 TRBV4-1 13 CASSQDGQGGYTF TGCGCCAGCAGCCAAGACGGCCAGGGTGGCTACACCTTC
TRBD2 - TRBJ2-1 TRBV7-2 18 CASSWLAGGPGSYNEQFF TGTGCCAGCAGCTGGTTAGCGGGAGGGCCGGGGTCCTACAATGAGCAGTTCTTC
- - TRBJ1-3 TRBV4-2 18 CASSQGVEYLGAGNTIYF TGTGCCAGCAGCCAAGGGGTCGAATACTTGGGAGCTGGAAACACCATATATTTT
- - TRBJ2-7 TRBV6-1 13 CASSLASSYEQYF TGTGCCAGCAGTTTGGCCAGCTCCTACGAGCAGTACTTC
- - TRBJ2-3 TRBV6-4 16 CASSEDTGRGTDTQYF TGTGCCAGCAGTGAAGACACAGGGAGAGGAACAGATACGCAGTATTTT
- - TRBJ2-7 TRBV27 16 CASSLSAGSASYEQYF TGTGCCAGCAGTTTATCTGCAGGGTCGGCCTCCTACGAGCAGTACTTC